This TCR beta chain derives from a study of molecular identifiers for immune sequencing clone quantification. The study, taken as a whole, reports: Barcodes shared by identical TCR molecules could lead to underestimated sizes of highly expanded clones.

Germline CDR1 and CDR2: MNHEY and SVGEGT. The CDR3 runs 13 residues. Losses at the gene ends were 2 bases for V and 7 bases for J; bases not matched to a gene: 4. This clonotype was detected ten times or more. No antigen is known for it. Library preparation followed earlier protocols using designated TCR primers. Via MiXCR, TCRdb re-called the PCR reads, giving one row per CDR3 protein. Counted here are around 470,000 distinct CDR3 sequences, roughly 25% occurring once; the ten biggest clones make up around 0.76%. This sequence was found in a human donor in good health. Some libraries in this study had Jurkat cell RNA spiked in. The sequencing sample was made of naive CD8+ T cells from blood, with Jurkat cell RNA spiked in. Indicated subset: FACS-sorted CD8+CD4-CCR7+CD45RA+ naive T cells. The chain uses TRBV6-2 or TRBV6-3 and TRBJ2-7; 8 nucleotides agree with TRBD2. The CDR3 nucleotides are TGTGCCAGCAGTTACGGGACTAGAATGGAGCAGTACTTC. Amino acids: CASSYGTRMEQYF.